This T cell receptor (beta chain) derives from a study of T cell changes during pregnancy in multiple sclerosis. By sample share, this clone is medium-sized. There are 16 residues in the CDR3. Trimming cost V 5 bases and J 2 bases; bases outside gene matches: 9. The germline V gene encodes CDR1 SGHTA and CDR2 FQGTGA. Generated by immunoSEQ multiplex PCR, the TCRdb table keeps only in-frame clones and is missing some. Of about 45,000 clones listed, about 91% are singletons. This sequence originates from a female donor with multiple sclerosis, enrolled in a pregnancy study. Sample: CD8+ T cells from peripheral blood mononuclear cells, taken in the second trimester of pregnancy. The gene calls are TRBV7-3 and TRBJ1-5; 7 nucleotides agree with TRBD1. In nucleotides, the CDR3 is TGTGCCAGCAGCCTCAAACAGGGGTACGGCAATCAGCCCCAGCATTTT. This gives the protein CASSLKQGYGNQPQHF.